This T cell receptor beta chain was sequenced in a study of cytomegalovirus exposure and HLA in healthy donors. Overall study results and limits: Later work found most CMV-associated TCR beta chains apparently HLA-restricted. 87-base-pair reads could not separate some V segments, including TRBV6-2 and TRBV6-3.

Of note for this clone: Its matching antigen is unknown.

CDR1 and CDR2 (germline): ENHRY, SYGVKD. V was clipped by 6 bases and J by 3 bases, with 6 bases between them. The CDR3 spans 11 residues. In the PCR, 60 Vbeta and 13 Jbeta primers were used. Original handling: Later, tens of millions of unique TCR beta chains were counted in an analysis, and about 10 million of them were shared. Generated by immunoSEQ multiplex PCR, the TCRdb table keeps only in-frame clones and is missing some. V and J calls and clone size come straight from that table; D and trimming were deduced from the DNA. The sample contains about 99,000 clones, about 71% of which appear only once.

Sequenced: PBMCs. The receptor was isolated from a woman aged 45-65 years in good health and CMV-seronegative. The chain uses TRBV10-3 and TRBJ2-7; the D is unclear. As DNA, the CDR3 is TGTGCCATCAGAGAACTCTACGAGCAGTACTTC. Protein product: CAIRELYEQYF.